This TCR beta chain was captured by sequencing in a study of identical twins. General observations from the study: For cord blood, abundant beta clonotypes had fewer insertions, unlike memory repertoires, which showed none.

Template switching, a step in the protocol, added a universal primer site, and cDNA carried unique molecular identifiers. TCRdb ran MiXCR on the 5' RACE reads and lists one entry per CDR3 protein. The sample carries about 240,000 distinct CDR3 sequences, roughly an eighth recorded once. Details on this clonotype: Its specificity is not known.

With 6 bases clipped from V and 5 bases from J, the junction kept 9 bases outside the gene matches. The length of the CDR3 is 15 residues. CDR1 is SGHAT and CDR2 is FQNNGV in the germline V gene. These same records also appear under a second study, on yellow fever vaccine responses in identical twins.

Sample: memory (CD45RO+) T cells sorted from blood. The chain is built from TRBV11-2 and TRBJ2-3; 9 bases match TRBD1. This receptor was obtained from a woman aged 18-35 years in good health. This CDR3 reads CASSSGTGRGDTQYF. The CDR3 bases are TGTGCCAGCAGTTCAGGGACAGGGAGGGGAGATACGCAGTATTTT.